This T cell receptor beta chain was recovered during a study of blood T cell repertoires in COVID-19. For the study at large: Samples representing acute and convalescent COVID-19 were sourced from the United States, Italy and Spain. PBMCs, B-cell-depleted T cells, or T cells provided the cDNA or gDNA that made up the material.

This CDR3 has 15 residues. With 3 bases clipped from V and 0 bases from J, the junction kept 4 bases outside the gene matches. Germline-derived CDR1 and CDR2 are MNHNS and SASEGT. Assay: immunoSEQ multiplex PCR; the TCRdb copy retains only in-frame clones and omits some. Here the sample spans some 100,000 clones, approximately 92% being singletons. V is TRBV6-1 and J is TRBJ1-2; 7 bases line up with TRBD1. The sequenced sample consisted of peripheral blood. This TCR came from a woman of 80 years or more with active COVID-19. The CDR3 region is CASSEAGQTNYGYTF. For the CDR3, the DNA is TGTGCCAGCAGTGAGGCGGGACAGACTAACTATGGCTACACCTTC.